What follows describes a single T cell receptor beta chain. This specimen belongs to a study of blood T cell repertoires in COVID-19. Clones were read by immunoSEQ multiplex PCR, and TCRdb kept only the in-frame ones, dropping some. This sample yields some 200,000 clones, of which about nine tenths are seen a single time; 0.5% to 0.55% belongs to the top ten. Germline assignment: CDR1 LNHDA and CDR2 SQIVND (reference sequence). The CDR3 is 15 amino acids. Trimming removed 2 bases at V and 4 bases at J, with 9 bases between. The chain is built from TRBV19 and TRBJ1-6; D is perhaps TRBD1 (6 bases). The receptor was isolated from a man aged 50-60 years with acute or convalescent COVID-19. Sequencing was carried out using peripheral blood. The chain's CDR3 is CASSINGQYNSPLHF. The CDR3 coding sequence is TGTGCCAGTAGTATAAACGGACAGTATAATTCACCCCTCCACTTT.